One sample yielded the 4 T cell receptor beta chains listed below, sequenced in a study of cytomegalovirus exposure and HLA in healthy donors. PCR used 60 Vbeta primers and 13 Jbeta primers. Generated by immunoSEQ multiplex PCR, the TCRdb table keeps only in-frame clones and is missing some. The sample features roughly 150,000 clones, with 1.5% to 2% in its top ten. The sample taken for sequencing was PBMCs. These receptors all stem from a woman between 50 and 59 years old in good health and CMV-seronegative.

The V gene is TRBV7-8, the J gene TRBJ1-6; D ambiguous. This CDR3 region has 13 residues. The V gene lost 6 bases and the J gene lost 6 bases, with 9 bases spanning the gap. The germline V gene encodes CDR1 SGHVS and CDR2 FQNEAQ. In DNA form, the CDR3 reads TGTGCCAGCAGGCGTGCCCGTAATTCACCCCTCCACTTT. Translated, it gives CASRRARNSPLHF.

V usage is TRBV6-5 and J usage is TRBJ1-2; 9 bases match TRBD1. Germline CDR1 is MNHEY and CDR2 is SVGAGI. Germline trimming cut 6 bases from V and 6 bases from J; bases unmatched to any gene: 5. This CDR3 has 13 amino acids. The CDR3 DNA follows: TGTGCCAGCAGAAGACAGGGGGGCGATGGCTACACCTTC. Translating gives CASRRQGGDGYTF.

The gene calls are TRBV14 and TRBJ1-5; D gene uncertain. V lost 5 bases and J 5 bases, leaving 22 bases between the germline ends. The length of the CDR3 is 17 residues. The germline gives CDR1 SGHDN, CDR2 FVKESK. CDR3 bases: TGTGCCAGCAGCGTTGGACTTATGACTTTATCTGATCAGCCCCAGCATTTT. Translating it yields CASSVGLMTLSDQPQHF.

The chain couples TRBV4-1 to TRBJ2-2; the match to TRBD2 covers 8 bases. Germline V gene sequence: CDR1 MGHRA, CDR2 YSYEKL. V trimming: 0 bases; J trimming: 3 bases; junction bases outside the gene matches: 0. The CDR3 loop spans 15 amino acids. The CDR3 loop reads CASSQDGGDTGELFF. The CDR3 coding sequence is TGCGCCAGCAGCCAAGACGGGGGGGACACCGGGGAGCTGTTTTTT.